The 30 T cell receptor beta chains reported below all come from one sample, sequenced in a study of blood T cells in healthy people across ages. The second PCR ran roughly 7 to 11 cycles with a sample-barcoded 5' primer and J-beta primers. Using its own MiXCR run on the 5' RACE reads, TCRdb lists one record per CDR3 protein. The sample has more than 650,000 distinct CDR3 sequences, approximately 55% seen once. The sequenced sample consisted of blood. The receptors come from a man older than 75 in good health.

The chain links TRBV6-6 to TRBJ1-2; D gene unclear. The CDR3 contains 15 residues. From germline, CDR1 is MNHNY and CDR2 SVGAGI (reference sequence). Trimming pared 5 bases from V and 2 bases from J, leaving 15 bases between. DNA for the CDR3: TGTGCCAGCAGTCCCCATCACGCGGCCAACTATGGCTACACCTTC. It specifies CASSPHHAANYGYTF.

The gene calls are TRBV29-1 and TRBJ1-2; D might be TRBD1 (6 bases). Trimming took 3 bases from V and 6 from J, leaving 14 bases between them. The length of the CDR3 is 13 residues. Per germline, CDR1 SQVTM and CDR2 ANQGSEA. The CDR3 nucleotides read TGCAGCGTTGATACAGGGTCCTACCATGGCTACACCTTC. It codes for CSVDTGSYHGYTF. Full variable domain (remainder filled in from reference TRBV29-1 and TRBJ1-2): SAVISQKPSRDICQRGTSLTIQCQVDSQVTMMFWYRQQPGQSLTLIATANQGSEATYESGFVIDKFPISRPNLTFSTLTVSNMSPEDSSIYLCSVDTGSYHGYTFGSGTRLTVV.

The CDR3 DNA reads as TGCAGTGCCCCAAGGACAGGGGGTACTGAAGCTTTCTTT. Encoded protein: CSAPRTGGTEAFF. The rearrangement links TRBV20-1 to TRBJ1-1, with 10 bases matching TRBD1. Germline CDR1 and CDR2: DFQATT and SNEGSKA (reference sequence). The CDR3 spans 13 residues. Trimming took 6 bases from V and 5 from J; bases not matched to a gene: 6.

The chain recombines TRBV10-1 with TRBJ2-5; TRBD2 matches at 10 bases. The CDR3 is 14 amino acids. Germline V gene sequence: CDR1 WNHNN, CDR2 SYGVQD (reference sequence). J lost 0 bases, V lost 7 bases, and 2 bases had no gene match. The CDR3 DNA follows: TGCGCCAGCAATAGCGGGAGGTACCAAGAGACCCAGTACTTC. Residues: CASNSGRYQETQYF.

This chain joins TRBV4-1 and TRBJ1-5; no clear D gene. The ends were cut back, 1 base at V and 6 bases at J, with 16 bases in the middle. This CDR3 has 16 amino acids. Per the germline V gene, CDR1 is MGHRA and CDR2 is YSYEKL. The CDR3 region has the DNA TGCGCCAGCAGCCAAGTCGGGCAGAGTCGCCGTCAGCCCCAGCATTTT. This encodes CASSQVGQSRRQPQHF.

CDR3 bases: TGCGCCAGCAGCCAAGATCCAGGGGGGGACCAGCCCCAGCATTTT. Translated, it gives CASSQDPGGDQPQHF. The chain couples TRBV4-1 to TRBJ1-5; 7 nucleotides match TRBD1. Trimming cost V 0 bases and J 7 bases; bases outside gene matches: 6. The germline V gene has CDR1 MGHRA and CDR2 YSYEKL. The CDR3 totals 15 residues.

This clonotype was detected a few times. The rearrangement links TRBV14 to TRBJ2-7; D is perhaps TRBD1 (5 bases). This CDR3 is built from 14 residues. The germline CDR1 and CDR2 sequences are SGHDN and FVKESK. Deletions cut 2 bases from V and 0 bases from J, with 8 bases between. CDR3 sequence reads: CASSQRQGSYEQYF. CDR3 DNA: TGTGCCAGCAGCCAACGGCAGGGCTCCTACGAGCAGTACTTC.

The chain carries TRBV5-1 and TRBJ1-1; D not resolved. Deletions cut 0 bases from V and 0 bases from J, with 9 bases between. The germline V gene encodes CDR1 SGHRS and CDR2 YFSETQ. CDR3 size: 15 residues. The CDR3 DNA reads TGCGCCAGCAGCTTGGCCGGCAGGCTGAACACTGAAGCTTTCTTT. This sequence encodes CASSLAGRLNTEAFF.

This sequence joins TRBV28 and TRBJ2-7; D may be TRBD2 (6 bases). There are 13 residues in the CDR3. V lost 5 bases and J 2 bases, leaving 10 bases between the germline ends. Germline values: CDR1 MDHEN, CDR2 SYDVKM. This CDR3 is CASSPREAYEQYF. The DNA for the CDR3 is TGTGCCAGCAGTCCCAGGGAGGCCTACGAGCAGTACTTC. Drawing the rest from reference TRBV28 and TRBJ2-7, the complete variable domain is DVKVTQSSRYLVKRTGEKVFLECVQDMDHENMFWYRQDPGLGLRLIYFSYDVKMKEKGDIPEGYSVSREKKERFSLILESASTNQTSMYLCASSPREAYEQYFGPGTRLTVT.

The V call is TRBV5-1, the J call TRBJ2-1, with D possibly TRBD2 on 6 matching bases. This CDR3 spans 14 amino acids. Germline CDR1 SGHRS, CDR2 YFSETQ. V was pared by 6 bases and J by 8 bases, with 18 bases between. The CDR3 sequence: CASTKTGGYDEQFF. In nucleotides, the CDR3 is TGCGCCAGCACAAAAACCGGGGGATACGATGAGCAGTTCTTC.

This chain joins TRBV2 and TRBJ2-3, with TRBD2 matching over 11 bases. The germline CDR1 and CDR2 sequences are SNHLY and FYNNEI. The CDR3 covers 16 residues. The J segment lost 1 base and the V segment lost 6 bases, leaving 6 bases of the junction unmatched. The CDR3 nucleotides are TGTGCCAGCAGATCCACTAGCGGGAGAGGCACAGATACGCAGTATTTT. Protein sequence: CASRSTSGRGTDTQYF.

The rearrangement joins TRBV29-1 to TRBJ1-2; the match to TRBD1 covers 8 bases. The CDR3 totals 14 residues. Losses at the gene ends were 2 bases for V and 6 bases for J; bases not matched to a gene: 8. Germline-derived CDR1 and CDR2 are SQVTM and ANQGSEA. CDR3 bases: TGCAGCGTTGAATCGGAGGACAGGGTCAATGGCTACACCTTC. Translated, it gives CSVESEDRVNGYTF.

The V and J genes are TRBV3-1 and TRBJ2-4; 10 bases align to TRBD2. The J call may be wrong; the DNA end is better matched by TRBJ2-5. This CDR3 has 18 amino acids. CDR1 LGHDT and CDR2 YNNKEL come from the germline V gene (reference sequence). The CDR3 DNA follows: TGTGCCAGCAGCCAAGAATTGCCTAGCGGGAGATGGGAAGAGACCCAGTACTTC. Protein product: CASSQELPSGRWEETQYF.

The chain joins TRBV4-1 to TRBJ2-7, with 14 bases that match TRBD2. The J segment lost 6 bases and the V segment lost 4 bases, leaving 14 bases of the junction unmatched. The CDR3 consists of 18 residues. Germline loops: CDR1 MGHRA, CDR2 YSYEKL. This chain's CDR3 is CASSPGTSGSSPGREQYF. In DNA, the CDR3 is TGCGCCAGCAGCCCTGGGACTAGCGGGAGTTCTCCGGGGCGCGAGCAGTACTTC.

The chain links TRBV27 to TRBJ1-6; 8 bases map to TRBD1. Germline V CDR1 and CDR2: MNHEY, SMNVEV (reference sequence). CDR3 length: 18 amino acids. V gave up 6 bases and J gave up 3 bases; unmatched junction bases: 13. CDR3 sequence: CASSFLGQGHNYNSPLHF. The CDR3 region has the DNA TGTGCCAGCAGCTTTCTCGGACAGGGTCACAACTATAATTCACCCCTCCACTTT.

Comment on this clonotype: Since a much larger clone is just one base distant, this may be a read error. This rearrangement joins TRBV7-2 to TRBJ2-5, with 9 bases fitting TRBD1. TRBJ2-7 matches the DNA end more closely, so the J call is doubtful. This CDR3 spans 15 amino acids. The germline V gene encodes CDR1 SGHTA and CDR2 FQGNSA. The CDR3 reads CASSLAGTGRTEQYF. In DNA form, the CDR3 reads TGTGCCAGCAGCCTTGCCGGGACAGGGAGAACCGAGCAGTACTTC.

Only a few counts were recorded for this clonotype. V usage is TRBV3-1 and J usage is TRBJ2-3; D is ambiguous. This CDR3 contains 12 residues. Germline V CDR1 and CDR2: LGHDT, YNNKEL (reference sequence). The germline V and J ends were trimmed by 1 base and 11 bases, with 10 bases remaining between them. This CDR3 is CASSQVNSLQYF. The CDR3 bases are TGTGCCAGCAGCCAAGTGAACAGCTTGCAGTATTTT.

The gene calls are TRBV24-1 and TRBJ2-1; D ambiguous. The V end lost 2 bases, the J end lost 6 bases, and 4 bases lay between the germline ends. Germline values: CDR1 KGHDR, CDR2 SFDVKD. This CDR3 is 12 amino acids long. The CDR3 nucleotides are TGTGCCACCAGTGATTGGGGCAATGAGCAGTTCTTC. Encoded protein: CATSDWGNEQFF.

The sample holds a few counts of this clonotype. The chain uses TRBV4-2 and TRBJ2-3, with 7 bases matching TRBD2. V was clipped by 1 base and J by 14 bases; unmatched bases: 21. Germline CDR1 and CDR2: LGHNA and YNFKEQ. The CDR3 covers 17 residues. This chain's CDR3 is CASSQVTGGSGHRYAYF. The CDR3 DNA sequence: TGTGCCAGCAGCCAAGTTACGGGCGGGAGTGGGCACAGATACGCGTATTTT.

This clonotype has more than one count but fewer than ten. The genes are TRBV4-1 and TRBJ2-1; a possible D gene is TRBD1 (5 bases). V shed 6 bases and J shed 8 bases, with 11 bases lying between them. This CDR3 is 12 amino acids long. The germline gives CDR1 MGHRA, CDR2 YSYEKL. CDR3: CASSRGWDEQFF. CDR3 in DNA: TGCGCCAGCAGTAGGGGCTGGGATGAGCAGTTCTTC.

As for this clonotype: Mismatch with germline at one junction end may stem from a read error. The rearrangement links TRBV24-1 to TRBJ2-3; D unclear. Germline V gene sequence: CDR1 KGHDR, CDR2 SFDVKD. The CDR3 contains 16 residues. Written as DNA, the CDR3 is TGTGTCACCAGTGATGGACGACGTCTTAGCACAGATACGCAGTATTTT. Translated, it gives CVTSDGRRLSTDTQYF.

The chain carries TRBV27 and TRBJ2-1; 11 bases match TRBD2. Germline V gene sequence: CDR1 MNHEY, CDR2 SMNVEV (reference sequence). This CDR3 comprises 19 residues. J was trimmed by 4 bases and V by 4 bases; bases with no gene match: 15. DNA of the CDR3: TGTGCCAGCAGTTCCGCCCGACTAGCGGGAAGGGTCCCGTACAATGAGCAGTTCTTC. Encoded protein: CASSSARLAGRVPYNEQFF.

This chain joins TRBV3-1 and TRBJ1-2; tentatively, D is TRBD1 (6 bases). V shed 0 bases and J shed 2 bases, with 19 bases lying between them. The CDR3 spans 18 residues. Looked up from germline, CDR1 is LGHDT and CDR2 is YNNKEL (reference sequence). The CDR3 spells CASSQDRRTSRGNYGYTF. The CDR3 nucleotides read TGTGCCAGCAGCCAAGATAGACGGACATCAAGGGGGAACTATGGCTACACCTTC.

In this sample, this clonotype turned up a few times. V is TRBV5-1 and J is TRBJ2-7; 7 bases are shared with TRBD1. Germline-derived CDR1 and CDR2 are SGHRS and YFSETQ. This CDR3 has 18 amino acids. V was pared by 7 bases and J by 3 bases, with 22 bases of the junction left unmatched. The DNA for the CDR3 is TGCGCCAGCCACGACCCCGCCCCCCGAACAGGGGATAGCTACGAGCAGTACTTC. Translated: CASHDPAPRTGDSYEQYF.

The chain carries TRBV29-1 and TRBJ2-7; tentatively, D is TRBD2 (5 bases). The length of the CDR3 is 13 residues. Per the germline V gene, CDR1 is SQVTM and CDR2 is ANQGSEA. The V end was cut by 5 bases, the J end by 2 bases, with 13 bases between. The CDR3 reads CSVHPGYPYEQYF. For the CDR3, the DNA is TGCAGCGTTCACCCGGGGTACCCCTACGAGCAGTACTTC.

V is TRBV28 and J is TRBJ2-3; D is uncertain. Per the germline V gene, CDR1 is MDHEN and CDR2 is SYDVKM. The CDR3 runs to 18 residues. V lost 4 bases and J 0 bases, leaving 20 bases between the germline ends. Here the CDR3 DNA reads TGTGCCAGCAGTTGGACGGAGAGCTCAACCACTAGCACAGATACGCAGTATTTT. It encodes CASSWTESSTTSTDTQYF.

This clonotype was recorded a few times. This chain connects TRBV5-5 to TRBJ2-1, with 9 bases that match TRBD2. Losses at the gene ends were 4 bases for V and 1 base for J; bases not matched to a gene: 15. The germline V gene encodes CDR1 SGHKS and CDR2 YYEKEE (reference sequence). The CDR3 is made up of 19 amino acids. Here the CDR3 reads CASSPLRGAGGFSYNEQFF. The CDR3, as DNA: TGTGCCAGCAGCCCACTACGGGGGGCGGGAGGGTTTTCCTACAATGAGCAGTTCTTC.

CDR3 sequence: CASSPLSSGRLYDEQFF. The CDR3 coding sequence is TGTGCCAGCTCACCACTGTCTAGCGGGAGGTTGTACGATGAGCAGTTCTTC. The V gene is TRBV18, the J gene TRBJ2-1; 11 bases are a match to TRBD2. V dropped 1 base and J dropped 8; count of bases not matched to a gene: 10. Germline CDR1 and CDR2: KGHSH and LQKENI. The CDR3 totals 17 residues.

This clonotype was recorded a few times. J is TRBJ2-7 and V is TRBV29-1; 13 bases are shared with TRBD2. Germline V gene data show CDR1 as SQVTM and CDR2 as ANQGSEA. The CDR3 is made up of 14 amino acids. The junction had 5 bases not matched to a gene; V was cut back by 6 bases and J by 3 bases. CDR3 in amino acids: CSVGGLAGVYEQYF. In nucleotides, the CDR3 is TGCAGCGTGGGAGGACTAGCGGGAGTCTACGAGCAGTACTTC.

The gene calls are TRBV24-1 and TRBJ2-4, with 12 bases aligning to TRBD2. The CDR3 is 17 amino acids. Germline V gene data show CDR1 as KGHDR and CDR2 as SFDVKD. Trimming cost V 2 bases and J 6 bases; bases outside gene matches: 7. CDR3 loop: CATSDSRLAGVGNIQYF. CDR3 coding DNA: TGTGCCACCAGTGATTCACGACTAGCGGGAGTGGGAAACATTCAGTACTTC.